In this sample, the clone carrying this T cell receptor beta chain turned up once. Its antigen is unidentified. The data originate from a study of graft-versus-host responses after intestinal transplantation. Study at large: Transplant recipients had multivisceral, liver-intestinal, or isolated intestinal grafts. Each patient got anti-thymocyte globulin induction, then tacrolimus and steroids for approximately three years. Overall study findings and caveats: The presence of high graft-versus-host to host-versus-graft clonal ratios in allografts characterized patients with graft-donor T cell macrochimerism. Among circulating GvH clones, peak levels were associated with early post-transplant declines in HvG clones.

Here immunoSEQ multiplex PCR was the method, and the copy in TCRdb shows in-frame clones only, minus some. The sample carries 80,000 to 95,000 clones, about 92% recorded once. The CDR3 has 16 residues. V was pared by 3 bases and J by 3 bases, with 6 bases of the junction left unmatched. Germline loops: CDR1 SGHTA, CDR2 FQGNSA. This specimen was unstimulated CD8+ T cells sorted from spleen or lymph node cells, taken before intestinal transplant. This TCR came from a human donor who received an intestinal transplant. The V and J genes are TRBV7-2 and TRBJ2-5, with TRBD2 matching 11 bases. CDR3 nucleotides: TGTGCCAGCAGCTTCCTTAGCGGGGGGGATAAAGAGACCCAGTACTTC. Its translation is CASSFLSGGDKETQYF.